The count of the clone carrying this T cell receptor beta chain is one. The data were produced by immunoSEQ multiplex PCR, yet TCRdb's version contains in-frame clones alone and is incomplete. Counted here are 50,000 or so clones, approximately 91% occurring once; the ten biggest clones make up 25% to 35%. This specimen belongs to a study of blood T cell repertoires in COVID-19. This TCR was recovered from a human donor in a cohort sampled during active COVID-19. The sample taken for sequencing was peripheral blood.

The CDR3 reads CASSPGGRSYEQYF. The CDR3 nucleotides are TGTGCCAGCAGCCCCGGGGGGCGGTCCTACGAGCAGTACTTC. The J gene is TRBJ2-7, the V gene TRBV7-3; D is perhaps TRBD2 (7 bases). In germline, CDR1 is SGHTA, CDR2 FQGTGA. This CDR3 has 14 amino acids. V gave up 5 bases and J gave up 1 base, with 12 bases separating them.